The present T cell receptor (beta chain) was sequenced within a study of neurological immune-mediated disorders. Whole-study results and caveats: HTLV-1-associated myelopathy showed the most TCR clonal expansion; multiple sclerosis the least, below healthy controls.

This clonotype was seen a few times. Its antigen is unknown. With 10-nucleotide random UMIs, 5'RACE was used to make the cDNA. From the 5' RACE reads, TCRdb called clonotypes with MiXCR, one entry per CDR3 protein. The sample holds around 66,000 distinct CDR3 sequences, 4.5% to 6% seen once. The sequenced material came from PBMCs. The receptor's source is a woman aged 70 to 79 with multiple sclerosis.

In nucleotides, the CDR3 is TGTGCCAGCAGTCGGGGCTTAGGAGAAAAACTGTTTTTT. This translates into CASSRGLGEKLFF. The rearrangement links TRBV6-6 to TRBJ1-4, with a weak D call TRBD1 (5 bases). Germline V gene sequence: CDR1 MNHNY, CDR2 SVGAGI (reference sequence). Trimming removed 5 bases from V and 8 bases from J, with 12 bases in between. The CDR3 loop spans 13 amino acids.